This TCR beta chain came from a study of blood T cell repertoires in COVID-19. Profiling relied on immunoSEQ multiplex PCR, and the TCRdb table lists in-frame clones only, not all of them. In the table there are more than 250,000 clones, roughly 82% of which are singletons. CDR3 length equals 18 residues. The germline V gene encodes CDR1 MGHRA and CDR2 YSYEKL. The V end was cut by 1 base, the J end by 6 bases, with 22 bases between. This TCR derives from a woman between 45 and 60 years old with acute or convalescent COVID-19. The gene calls are TRBV4-1 and TRBJ2-1, with a possible D match to TRBD1 (7 bases). Sequencing was done on a sample of peripheral blood. CDR3 coding DNA: TGCGCCAGCAGCCAAGTATACGGTGGGGAGGCAGGGGGCAATGAGCAGTTCTTC. Protein sequence: CASSQVYGGEAGGNEQFF.